These 27 T cell receptor beta chains were all obtained from the same sample, sequenced in a study of blood T cell repertoires in COVID-19. Repertoires were generated with immunoSEQ multiplex PCR, while TCRdb's copy carries only in-frame clones and drops some. The sample lists about 120,000 clones; approximately 87% were seen once. Sequencing was done on a sample of peripheral blood. These receptors all come from a man between 65 and 85 years old who had recovered from COVID-19.

The chain couples TRBV7-8 to TRBJ1-5; TRBD1 might be the D (6 bases). V lost 4 bases, J lost 6 bases, and 13 bases lay in between. This CDR3 is 14 amino acids long. Germline values: CDR1 SGHVS, CDR2 FQNEAQ. DNA for the CDR3: TGTGCCAGCAGCTCTACAGGGTTTGTTCAGCCCCAGCATTTT. This gives the protein CASSSTGFVQPQHF.

The genes are TRBV27 and TRBJ2-6; 7 bases fit TRBD1. This CDR3 has 15 residues. Germline loops: CDR1 MNHEY, CDR2 SMNVEV (reference sequence). The junction had 2 bases not matched to a gene; V was cut back by 4 bases and J by 2 bases. The CDR3 sequence is CASSSTGAGANVLTF. Here the CDR3 DNA reads TGTGCCAGCAGTTCCACAGGGGCTGGGGCCAACGTCCTGACTTTC. Based on the CDR3 plus reference TRBV27 and TRBJ2-6, the full variable domain is EAQVTQNPRYLITVTGKKLTVTCSQNMNHEYMSWYRQDPGLGLRQIYYSMNVEVTDKGDVPEGYKVSRKEKRNFPLILESPSPNQTSLYFCASSSTGAGANVLTFGAGSRLTVL.

This clone was found once. The chain joins TRBV6-5 to TRBJ1-2; 7 positions match TRBD1. This CDR3 spans 13 amino acids. V lost 6 bases and J lost 6; bases outside the gene matches: 7. Germline CDR1 MNHEY, CDR2 SVGAGI. The CDR3 DNA reads TGTGCCAGCAGACTACAGGGGTTTCATGGCTACACCTTC. Translating it yields CASRLQGFHGYTF.

This chain joins TRBV5-1 and TRBJ2-3; no clear D gene. In germline, CDR1 is SGHRS, CDR2 YFSETQ. There are 15 residues in the CDR3. V lost 0 bases to trimming and J lost 0 bases, with 8 bases between them. CDR3 region: CASSLAAASTDTQYF. The DNA for the CDR3 is TGCGCCAGCAGCTTGGCTGCGGCTAGCACAGATACGCAGTATTTT.

The chain carries TRBV7-9 and TRBJ2-3, with 12 bases identical to TRBD2. V was clipped by 5 bases and J by 3 bases; unmatched bases: 3. CDR1 and CDR2 (germline): SEHNR, FQNEAQ (reference sequence). This CDR3 is built from 15 residues. The CDR3 protein is CASSRTSGVTDTQYF. The CDR3 nucleotides are TGTGCCAGCAGCAGGACTAGCGGGGTAACAGATACGCAGTATTTT.

The chain is built from TRBV6-5 and TRBJ2-2, with 14 nucleotides matching TRBD2. Germline CDR1 MNHEY, CDR2 SVGAGI. The CDR3 extends over 15 amino acids. V dropped 11 bases and J dropped 6; count of bases not matched to a gene: 8. CDR3 residues: CAAGLAGVYPGELFF. Here the CDR3 DNA reads TGTGCCGCGGGACTAGCGGGAGTGTACCCCGGGGAGCTGTTTTTT.

V and J are TRBV6-5 and TRBJ2-5; D may be TRBD1 (5 bases). The germline CDR1 and CDR2 sequences are MNHEY and SVGAGI. This CDR3 comprises 15 residues. Trimming removed 0 bases at V and 4 bases at J, with 12 bases between. The CDR3 DNA reads as TGTGCCAGCAGTTACTCCTCAGGGATGGCAGAGACCCAGTACTTC. Amino acids: CASSYSSGMAETQYF.

This chain connects TRBV9 to TRBJ1-4; 8 bases are a match to TRBD1. This CDR3 is built from 16 residues. Germline V gene sequence: CDR1 SGDLS, CDR2 YYNGEE. Trimming removed 1 base from V and 7 bases from J; junction bases left unmatched: 9. The CDR3 DNA follows: TGTGCCAGCAGCGTAAGGGGACAGGCGTCGGGTGAAAAACTGTTTTTT. Protein: CASSVRGQASGEKLFF.

In its sample, this clone was seen once. The rearrangement links TRBV7-3 to TRBJ1-1; D is perhaps TRBD1 (6 bases). Trimming left V 2 bases short and J 10 bases short, with 14 bases between. This CDR3 has 13 residues. Per the germline V gene, CDR1 is SGHTA and CDR2 is FQGTGA. CDR3 bases: TGTGCCAGCAGCTTAGAGTCAGGGGCGGCAGCTTTCTTT. This gives the protein CASSLESGAAAFF. Supplemented by reference TRBV7-3 and TRBJ1-1, the full variable domain reads GAGVSQTPSNKVTEKGKYVELRCDPISGHTALYWYRQSLGQGPEFLIYFQGTGAADDSGLPNDRFFAVRPEGSVSTLKIQRTERGDSAVYLCASSLESGAAAFFGQGTRLTVV.

A remark on this clone: In the same sample, other DNA sequences code for this CDR3. The J gene is TRBJ2-7, the V gene TRBV3-1 (or the pseudogene TRBV3-2); D not certain. Germline-derived CDR1 and CDR2 are LGHDT and YNNKEL (reference sequence). Trimming left V 0 bases short and J 6 bases short, with 6 bases between. CDR3 length equals 12 residues. For the CDR3, the DNA is TGTGCCAGCAGCCAAGATCTCCTCGAGCAGTACTTC. As protein: CASSQDLLEQYF.

This clone has only one observation. This chain's CDR3 is CASSVGPGAGNSPLHF. CDR3 bases: TGTGCCAGCAGCGTAGGGCCGGGAGCCGGGAATTCACCCCTCCACTTT. The chain couples TRBV9 to TRBJ1-6; D is uncertain. The V gene lost 0 bases and the J gene lost 7 bases, with 14 bases spanning the gap. Germline V lookup: CDR1 SGDLS, CDR2 YYNGEE. This CDR3 is built from 16 residues.

This clone was detected once. This CDR3 is CASSPRTGRANTEAFF. The CDR3 nucleotides read TGTGCCAGCAGCCCAAGGACAGGGAGGGCGAACACTGAAGCTTTCTTT. The chain links TRBV9 to TRBJ1-1, with 8 bases that match TRBD1. This CDR3 has 16 residues. The V segment lost 4 bases and the J segment 1 base; nucleotides outside the gene matches: 9. Germline V gene data show CDR1 as SGDLS and CDR2 as YYNGEE.

The chain is built from TRBV5-6 and TRBJ2-7, with 8 bases lining up with TRBD1. CDR1 SGHDT and CDR2 YYEEEE come from the germline V gene. This CDR3 has 11 residues. J lost 6 bases, V lost 7 bases, and 3 bases had no gene match. In DNA, the CDR3 is TGTGCCAGCGACAGGGGCTTCGAGCAGTACTTC. Protein: CASDRGFEQYF. The full variable domain, in which reference TRBV5-6 and TRBJ2-7 provide the parts outside the CDR3, is DAGVTQSPTHLIKTRGQQVTLRCSPKSGHDTVSWYQQALGQGPQFIFQYYEEEERQRGNFPDRFSGHQFPNYSSELNVNALLLGDSALYLCASDRGFEQYFGPGTRLTVT.

The rearrangement joins TRBV3-1 (or the pseudogene TRBV3-2) to TRBJ1-5; D is possibly TRBD1 (5 bases). The length of the CDR3 is 14 residues. From germline, CDR1 is LGHDT and CDR2 YNNKEL (reference sequence). V was clipped by 2 bases and J by 3 bases, with 8 bases between them. The CDR3 DNA is TGTGCCAGCAGCCAATCACAGGACAATCAGCCCCAGCATTTT. Translated, it gives CASSQSQDNQPQHF.

The chain links TRBV6-5 to TRBJ2-1; 8 positions match TRBD2. After removal of 7 bases from V and 6 bases from J, the junction contained 11 bases not matched to a gene. This CDR3 region has 15 residues. Germline CDR1 MNHEY, CDR2 SVGAGI. The CDR3 region is CASTYQAGVGNEQFF. In nucleotides, the CDR3 is TGTGCCAGCACCTACCAAGCGGGAGTTGGCAATGAGCAGTTCTTC.

This chain links TRBV9 with TRBJ2-5, with 10 bases lining up with TRBD2. This CDR3 comprises 15 residues. The J segment lost 3 bases and the V segment lost 0 bases, leaving 2 bases of the junction unmatched. Germline V gives CDR1 SGDLS, CDR2 YYNGEE. In DNA, the CDR3 is TGTGCCAGCAGCGTAGTCGGGACTAGCGAAGAGACCCAGTACTTC. This sequence encodes CASSVVGTSEETQYF.

This sequence joins TRBV5-1 and TRBJ2-7; D perhaps matches TRBD1 (6 bases). Trimming left V 7 bases short and J 3 bases short, with 17 bases between. This CDR3 is built from 14 residues. Germline CDR1 SGHRS, CDR2 YFSETQ. The CDR3 loop is CASSTGLTGYEQYF. CDR3 nucleotide sequence: TGCGCCAGCTCCACAGGGTTGACGGGCTACGAGCAGTACTTC.

This chain joins TRBV6-6 and TRBJ1-1, with D perhaps matching TRBD1 (5 bases). The CDR3 extends over 14 amino acids. The germline CDR1 and CDR2 sequences are MNHNY and SVGAGI (reference sequence). V was shortened by 2 bases and J by 7 bases, with 14 bases between the two germline ends. The CDR3 region is CASSYRRATGEAFF. The CDR3 nucleotides are TGTGCCAGCAGTTACAGGAGGGCAACAGGTGAAGCTTTCTTT.

The chain carries TRBV19 and TRBJ1-5, with no clear D. CDR1 is LNHDA, CDR2 SQIVND, per germline (reference sequence). This CDR3 contains 16 residues. Between the trimmed V and J ends, which lost 1 base and 0 bases, there was a span of 10 bases. CDR3 amino acids: CASSIARGYSNQPQHF. The CDR3 DNA reads as TGTGCCAGTAGTATAGCCCGCGGGTATAGCAATCAGCCCCAGCATTTT.

Many counts were recorded for this clone. V gene TRBV12-5 combines with J gene TRBJ2-1; 15 positions agree with TRBD2. This CDR3 is 15 amino acids long. Trimming removed 1 base from V and 12 bases from J; junction bases left unmatched: 4. The germline gives CDR1 LGHNT, CDR2 FRNRAP. CDR3 protein: CASGLGGGLAGGQFF. CDR3 in DNA: TGTGCTAGTGGTTTGGGAGGGGGACTAGCGGGAGGGCAGTTCTTC.

The chain carries TRBV4-2 and TRBJ2-7, with D maybe TRBD1 (7 bases). Germline V gives CDR1 LGHNA, CDR2 YNFKEQ. V was clipped by 11 bases and J by 4 bases, with 18 bases between them. This CDR3 has 13 amino acids. CDR3 sequence: CASGTGDLYEQYF. The CDR3 DNA reads TGTGCCTCAGGTACAGGGGACTTATACGAGCAGTACTTC.

The gene calls are TRBV29-1 and TRBJ1-4; 7 positions agree with TRBD1. The CDR3 has 15 residues. Germline V gene sequence: CDR1 SQVTM, CDR2 ANQGSEA. The V and J ends lost 6 bases and 3 bases, in that order; junction bases with no gene match: 10. CDR3 loop: CSVGGLTGSNEKLFF. The CDR3 coding sequence is TGCAGCGTGGGGGGTCTGACAGGGTCTAATGAAAAACTGTTTTTT.

V is TRBV7-2 and J is TRBJ2-7, with a tentative D call TRBD1 (6 bases). Germline loops: CDR1 SGHTA, CDR2 FQGNSA. CDR3 size: 15 residues. The V and J ends lost 1 base and 2 bases respectively, with 12 bases between them. The DNA of the CDR3 is TGTGCCAGCAGCTTAGGAACAGGGATTACCTACGAGCAGTACTTC. Protein: CASSLGTGITYEQYF.

The chain links TRBV7-2 to TRBJ2-5; weak D call: TRBD2 (6 bases). Looked up from germline, CDR1 is SGHTA and CDR2 is FQGNSA. The CDR3 consists of 14 residues. The V gene lost 3 bases and the J gene lost 1 base, with 9 bases spanning the gap. This chain's CDR3 is CASSLRGAQETQYF. CDR3 in DNA: TGTGCCAGCAGCTTGCGGGGAGCCCAAGAGACCCAGTACTTC.

The rearrangement uses TRBV15 and TRBJ2-7, with D perhaps matching TRBD1 (5 bases). Trimming removed 0 bases at V and 3 bases at J, with 9 bases between. Germline V gene data show CDR1 as LNHNV and CDR2 as YYDKDF (reference sequence). The CDR3 totals 14 residues. The CDR3 DNA is TGTGCCACCAGCAGAGAAGGGGCAGACTACGAGCAGTACTTC. Translating gives CATSREGADYEQYF.

V gene TRBV12-3 or TRBV12-4 combines with J gene TRBJ2-5; unclear D gene. Between the trimmed V and J ends, which lost 7 bases and 4 bases, there was a span of 7 bases. The CDR3 is 11 residues long. CDR3 nucleotide sequence: TGTGCCAGCACCTTCGGAGAGACCCAGTACTTC. The encoded protein is CASTFGETQYF.

This clone occurred once. The V gene is TRBV19, the J gene TRBJ2-7; D gene unclear. The CDR3 is made up of 13 amino acids. Germline values: CDR1 LNHDA, CDR2 SQIVND (reference sequence). The V end lost 2 bases, the J end lost 6 bases, and 11 bases lay between the germline ends. The CDR3 loop reads CASSISQVGEQYF. Here the CDR3 DNA reads TGTGCCAGTAGTATAAGCCAGGTGGGCGAGCAGTACTTC. Filled out from reference TRBV19 and TRBJ2-7, the complete variable domain reads DGGITQSPKYLFRKEGQNVTLSCEQNLNHDAMYWYRQDPGQGLRLIYYSQIVNDFQKGDIAEGYSVSREKKESFPLTVTSAQKNPTAFYLCASSISQVGEQYFGPGTRLTVT.